The 21 T cell receptor beta chains below all came from one sample that was sequenced in a study of blood T cell repertoires in COVID-19. Clones were read by immunoSEQ multiplex PCR, and TCRdb kept only the in-frame ones, dropping some. Of roughly 300,000 clones listed, about 82% are singletons. Sequences were obtained from peripheral blood. The receptors stem from a woman aged 50 to 65 with acute or convalescent COVID-19.

This sequence joins TRBV30 and TRBJ2-7, with TRBD2 matching 8 bases. The CDR3 runs to 13 residues. Germline V lookup: CDR1 GTSNPN, CDR2 SVGIG (reference sequence). V dropped 4 bases and J dropped 2; count of bases not matched to a gene: 4. The CDR3 DNA sequence: TGTGCCTGGACGGTCGGGAGGGCCTACGAGCAGTACTTC. Protein sequence: CAWTVGRAYEQYF.

This clone was observed a single time. The rearrangement links TRBV7-9 to TRBJ1-1; D is ambiguous. Deletions cut 1 base from V and 7 bases from J, with 13 bases between. The CDR3 consists of 14 residues. Per the germline V gene, CDR1 is SEHNR and CDR2 is FQNEAQ (reference sequence). The CDR3 here is CASSLGIAALEAFF. The CDR3 DNA sequence: TGTGCCAGCAGCTTAGGCATAGCCGCCCTTGAAGCTTTCTTT. Full variable domain (rest looked up from reference TRBV7-9 and TRBJ1-1): DTGVSQNPRHKITKRGQNVTFRCDPISEHNRLYWYRQTLGQGPEFLTYFQNEAQLEKSRLLSDRFSAERPKGSFSTLEIQRTEQGDSAMYLCASSLGIAALEAFFGQGTRLTVV.

The V gene is TRBV6-1, the J gene TRBJ1-1; maybe TRBD1 (5 bases). Trimming shortened V by 3 bases and J by 1 base, and 6 bases separated the two germline ends. This CDR3 has 13 residues. Germline V lookup: CDR1 MNHNS, CDR2 SASEGT. The CDR3 region has the DNA TGTGCCAGCAGTGACAGGGAGAACACTGAAGCTTTCTTT. Translated: CASSDRENTEAFF.

J is TRBJ1-2 and V is TRBV20-1; D is unclear. CDR3 length: 12 residues. V was shortened by 3 bases and J by 4 bases, with 9 bases between the two germline ends. Germline CDR1 is DFQATT and CDR2 is SNEGSKA (reference sequence). This CDR3 reads CSASKSGYGYTF. The CDR3, as DNA: TGCAGTGCTAGTAAGTCCGGCTATGGCTACACCTTC.

The chain employs TRBV7-9 and TRBJ2-7; 7 nucleotides match TRBD1. This CDR3 has 14 amino acids. Germline loops: CDR1 SEHNR, CDR2 FQNEAQ (reference sequence). J gave up 0 bases and V 9 bases, and 8 bases lay outside the gene matches. The CDR3 region has the DNA TGTGCCAGTCAAGGGGGCCTACTCTCCTACGAGCAGTACTTC. Protein sequence: CASQGGLLSYEQYF. The whole variable domain, remainder taken from reference TRBV7-9 and TRBJ2-7, is DTGVSQNPRHKITKRGQNVTFRCDPISEHNRLYWYRQTLGQGPEFLTYFQNEAQLEKSRLLSDRFSAERPKGSFSTLEIQRTEQGDSAMYLCASQGGLLSYEQYFGPGTRLTVT.

This clone was recorded once. The chain links TRBV9 to TRBJ2-2; 10 bases align to TRBD2. This CDR3 comprises 17 residues. In germline, CDR1 is SGDLS, CDR2 YYNGEE. Losses at the gene ends were 0 bases for V and 0 bases for J; bases not matched to a gene: 2. CDR3 amino acids: CASSVGTSGTNTGELFF. For the CDR3, the DNA is TGTGCCAGCAGCGTAGGGACTAGCGGAACGAACACCGGGGAGCTGTTTTTT.

This clone was seen only a few times. The chain employs TRBV10-3 and TRBJ2-7; 10 bases agree with TRBD1. V lost 6 bases, J lost 4 bases, and 9 bases stayed unmatched. Germline loops: CDR1 ENHRY, CDR2 SYGVKD. The CDR3 has 15 amino acids. The CDR3 loop reads CAISLDRGHVYEQYF. CDR3 bases: TGTGCCATCAGCCTAGACAGGGGGCATGTATACGAGCAGTACTTC.

In its sample, this clone was seen a few times. J is TRBJ2-1 and V is TRBV7-9; D perhaps matches TRBD1 (6 bases). The germline gives CDR1 SEHNR, CDR2 FQNEAQ (reference sequence). The V end was cut by 5 bases, the J end by 3 bases, with 11 bases between. The CDR3 loop spans 14 amino acids. In nucleotides, the CDR3 is TGTGCCAGCAGCCCGAGGGACAACTACAATGAGCAGTTCTTC. Its translation is CASSPRDNYNEQFF.

The CDR3, as DNA: TGCGCCAGCAGCTGGGGACTAGCGGGTACCTACGAGCAGTACTTC. Amino acid sequence: CASSWGLAGTYEQYF. The chain is built from TRBV5-1 and TRBJ2-7; 12 bases map to TRBD2. V shed 3 bases, J shed 2 bases, and the junction held 3 bases outside the gene matches. This CDR3 has 15 residues. The germline V gene encodes CDR1 SGHRS and CDR2 YFSETQ. The full variable domain, rest sourced from reference TRBV5-1 and TRBJ2-7, is KAGVTQTPRYLIKTRGQQVTLSCSPISGHRSVSWYQQTPGQGLQFLFEYFSETQRNKGNFPGRFSGRQFSNSRSEMNVSTLELGDSALYLCASSWGLAGTYEQYFGPGTRLTVT.

This clone has just a few counts. The chain carries TRBV6-5 and TRBJ1-5; maybe TRBD1 (6 bases). The CDR3 contains 13 residues. Germline CDR1 is MNHEY and CDR2 is SVGAGI. V gave up 7 bases and J gave up 2 bases, with 9 bases separating them. The CDR3 sequence: CASNRDGNQPQHF. As DNA, the CDR3 is TGTGCCAGCAACAGGGATGGCAATCAGCCCCAGCATTTT.

The chain combines TRBV2 with TRBJ2-2; possibly TRBD1 for D (5 bases). Between the trimmed V and J ends, which lost 4 bases and 7 bases, there was a span of 16 bases. This CDR3 region has 15 residues. Germline assignment: CDR1 SNHLY and CDR2 FYNNEI. Here the CDR3 DNA reads TGTGCCAGCAGTGCTCAGGGTTCACTAAGCGGGGAGCTGTTTTTT. It specifies CASSAQGSLSGELFF.

The V call is TRBV27, the J call TRBJ2-5; 7 nucleotides match TRBD1. With V trimmed by 5 bases and J by 1 base, 13 bases remained unmatched. CDR1 MNHEY and CDR2 SMNVEV come from the germline V gene (reference sequence). This CDR3 contains 17 residues. CDR3: CASSPAGDSFFQETQYF. The CDR3 bases are TGTGCCAGCAGTCCAGCAGGGGACAGCTTCTTCCAAGAGACCCAGTACTTC.

This sequence joins TRBV7-9 and TRBJ2-3; D is undetermined. The CDR3 consists of 12 residues. The germline CDR1 and CDR2 sequences are SEHNR and FQNEAQ (reference sequence). Trimming removed 4 bases from V and 0 bases from J, with 2 bases in between. The CDR3 DNA reads as TGTGCCAGCAGCTCAAGCACAGATACGCAGTATTTT. Its protein product is CASSSSTDTQYF.

The genes are TRBV23-1 and TRBJ1-1; D is unresolved. TRBV23-1 is an ORF, with its function uncertain. This CDR3 contains 14 residues. The V gene lost 4 bases and the J gene lost 1 base, with 10 bases spanning the gap. The CDR3 region has the DNA TGCGCCAGCAGTCGCCCGCGGAAGAACACTGAAGCTTTCTTT. Translating it yields CASSRPRKNTEAFF.

The chain has TRBV28 and TRBJ1-2, with D perhaps TRBD1 (5 bases). The germline CDR1 and CDR2 sequences are MDHEN and SYDVKM. Trimming took 7 bases from V and 4 from J, leaving 16 bases between them. CDR3 length: 14 residues. The DNA of the CDR3 is TGTGCCAGCAAACAGAGTGGGGCCATCTATGGCTACACCTTC. This codes for CASKQSGAIYGYTF.

The rearrangement joins TRBV29-1 to TRBJ2-3; TRBD2 agrees at 8 bases. This CDR3 is built from 14 residues. V dropped 6 bases and J dropped 2; count of bases not matched to a gene: 7. The V gene's germline CDR1 is SQVTM and CDR2 ANQGSEA. CDR3 DNA: TGCAGCGTGGGAGCGGGGGATATCACAGATACGCAGTATTTT. The encoded protein is CSVGAGDITDTQYF.

This rearrangement joins TRBV29-1 to TRBJ1-2; D is unresolved. Trimming left V 3 bases short and J 6 bases short, with 14 bases between. The length of the CDR3 is 13 residues. Germline-derived CDR1 and CDR2 are SQVTM and ANQGSEA. The CDR3 nucleotides are TGCAGCGTTGACGCAGGTTCTCTGCATGGCTACACCTTC. It is translated as CSVDAGSLHGYTF.

The V and J genes are TRBV12-3 or TRBV12-4 and TRBJ1-5; D gene unclear. The CDR3 sequence is 12 residues long. The V end lost 3 bases, the J end lost 4 bases, and 4 bases lay between the germline ends. This CDR3 is CASSFGNQPQHF. The CDR3 nucleotides read TGTGCCAGCAGTTTCGGGAATCAGCCCCAGCATTTT.

The chain uses TRBV5-1 and TRBJ2-2; D remains ambiguous. Germline assignment: CDR1 SGHRS and CDR2 YFSETQ. The CDR3 spans 16 residues. V gave up 6 bases and J gave up 2 bases, with 17 bases separating them. Here the CDR3 reads CASNEFMVGNTGELFF. Written as DNA, the CDR3 is TGCGCCAGCAACGAATTTATGGTGGGCAACACCGGGGAGCTGTTTTTT.

This clone was counted between two and nine times. V is TRBV3-1 (or the pseudogene TRBV3-2) and J is TRBJ1-2; 9 bases line up with TRBD1. The CDR3 has 14 amino acids. Germline-derived CDR1 and CDR2 are LGHDT and YNNKEL (reference sequence). The J segment lost 6 bases and the V segment lost 3 bases, leaving 5 bases of the junction unmatched. The CDR3 is CASSHSQGADGYTF. The CDR3 nucleotides are TGTGCCAGCAGCCATTCACAGGGGGCTGATGGCTACACCTTC.

This clone appeared a single time. The V and J genes are TRBV7-3 and TRBJ1-1; D gene uncertain. The CDR3 contains 13 residues. Germline V gene data show CDR1 as SGHTA and CDR2 as FQGTGA. With 2 bases removed from V and 7 bases from J, the gap between germline ends came to 11 bases. CDR3 protein: CASSLLGGDEAFF. As DNA, the CDR3 is TGTGCCAGCAGCTTATTGGGCGGGGATGAAGCTTTCTTT.